These 27 T cell receptor beta chains were sequenced from one sample in a study of coeliac disease. This table comes from immunoSEQ multiplex PCR, and its TCRdb copy is limited to in-frame clones, with some not included. The data contain roughly 3,100 clones, approximately 60% of them seen just once; the ten biggest clones take up less than 45%. Sequencing was carried out using intraepithelial lymphocytes from the gut. These TCRs come from a woman in her thirties or forties.

As to this clone: Within the sample, other DNA sequences also encode this same CDR3. The CDR3 region has the DNA TGTGCCAGCAGTCTCAGCGATGAGCAGTTCTTC. Protein product: CASSLSDEQFF. This sequence joins TRBV28 and TRBJ2-1; no clear D. V was cut by 5 bases and J by 8 bases, with 7 bases left in between. This CDR3 comprises 11 residues. Per the germline V gene, CDR1 is MDHEN and CDR2 is SYDVKM.

The V and J genes are TRBV28 and TRBJ2-2; perhaps TRBD2 as D (5 bases). Trimming stripped 0 bases from V and 5 bases from J, with 16 bases between. Germline V gives CDR1 MDHEN, CDR2 SYDVKM. This CDR3 has 17 amino acids. Here the CDR3 reads CASSLCPSHSVTGELFF. DNA of the CDR3: TGTGCCAGCAGTTTATGCCCGAGCCATAGCGTAACCGGGGAGCTGTTTTTT.

V is TRBV5-4 and J is TRBJ2-7; D is possibly TRBD1 (5 bases). The CDR3 covers 14 residues. V shed 4 bases and J shed 2 bases, with 13 bases lying between them. Germline values: CDR1 SGHNT, CDR2 YYREEE (reference sequence). The CDR3 reads CASSLQAGTYEQYF. CDR3 sequence (DNA): TGTGCCAGCAGCCTCCAAGCAGGGACCTACGAGCAGTACTTC.

The CDR3 sequence is CASSPGTQGALSHEQYF. CDR3 coding DNA: TGTGCCAGCTCACCCGGAACACAGGGGGCTCTATCCCACGAGCAGTACTTC. The V and J genes are TRBV18 and TRBJ2-5, with 9 positions matching TRBD1. The end of the DNA fits TRBJ2-7 better, so the J call may be wrong. CDR1 and CDR2 from the germline V gene are KGHSH and LQKENI. This CDR3 comprises 17 residues.

This clone was picked up a small number of times. The rearrangement links TRBV6-6 to TRBJ2-2; TRBD2 aligns across 8 bases. This CDR3 has 15 amino acids. The germline CDR1 and CDR2 sequences are MNHNY and SVGAGI (reference sequence). V was clipped by 5 bases and J by 2 bases; unmatched bases: 4. The CDR3 sequence: CASSQRESNTGELFF. In DNA form, the CDR3 reads TGTGCCAGCAGTCAGCGGGAGTCAAACACCGGGGAGCTGTTTTTT.

By sample fraction, this clone is medium-sized. This sequence joins TRBV6-5 and TRBJ2-2; possibly TRBD2 for D (5 bases). Germline CDR1 is MNHEY and CDR2 is SVGAGI. The CDR3 runs 12 residues. V was cut by 2 bases and J by 7 bases, with 5 bases left in between. CDR3 in DNA: TGTGCCAGCAGTTACGGGAGCGGGGAGCTGTTTTTT. Protein product: CASSYGSGELFF.

J is TRBJ2-3 and V is TRBV5-6; 8 positions agree with TRBD2. V trimming: 3 bases; J trimming: 7 bases; junction bases outside the gene matches: 19. Germline CDR1 SGHDT, CDR2 YYEEEE. This CDR3 has 18 residues. CDR3 bases: TGTGCCAGCAGCTCGGGACTAGTGGGCTCAAGAAGGGGTAATACGCAGTATTTT. Translated: CASSSGLVGSRRGNTQYF.

By frequency in the sample, this clone is medium-sized. This chain links TRBV6-1 with TRBJ1-1; perhaps TRBD1 as D (5 bases). Trimming took off 2 bases at V and 5 bases at J, with 9 bases between the two ends. The CDR3 has 13 residues. From germline, CDR1 is MNHNS and CDR2 SASEGT. Here the CDR3 reads CASSEQGWTEAFF. In nucleotides, the CDR3 is TGTGCCAGCAGTGAACAGGGCTGGACTGAAGCTTTCTTT.

This clone was found a few times. The CDR3 loop is CASSLTHTGELFF. CDR3 nucleotide sequence: TGTGCCAGCAGCCTAACACACACCGGGGAGCTGTTTTTT. The V and J genes are TRBV14 and TRBJ2-2, with D unresolved. Germline CDR1 SGHDN, CDR2 FVKESK. The CDR3 sequence is 13 residues long. V was clipped by 4 bases and J by 3 bases, with 6 bases between them.

The chain employs TRBV27 and TRBJ2-7; 8 positions match TRBD1. CDR1 is MNHEY, CDR2 SMNVEV, per germline (reference sequence). The CDR3 sequence is 16 residues long. V trimming: 2 bases; J trimming: 6 bases; junction bases outside the gene matches: 12. The CDR3 DNA follows: TGTGCCAGCAGTTTAAATTATCAAGGAACAGGGGGCGAGCAGTACTTC. Translation: CASSLNYQGTGGEQYF.

The chain recombines TRBV5-1 with TRBJ1-5, with D hard to call. The length of the CDR3 is 12 residues. Germline CDR1 reads SGHRS; CDR2 reads YFSETQ. V lost 0 bases and J lost 10, with 8 bases in between. CDR3 in DNA: TGCGCCAGCAGCTTGGTAGGAGGACCCCAGCATTTT. Its protein is CASSLVGGPQHF. Supplemented by reference TRBV5-1 and TRBJ1-5, the full variable domain reads KAGVTQTPRYLIKTRGQQVTLSCSPISGHRSVSWYQQTPGQGLQFLFEYFSETQRNKGNFPGRFSGRQFSNSRSEMNVSTLELGDSALYLCASSLVGGPQHFGDGTRLSIL.

J is TRBJ2-3 and V is TRBV19, with 7 bases that match TRBD1. This CDR3 is 15 amino acids long. Germline loops: CDR1 LNHDA, CDR2 SQIVND (reference sequence). V lost 6 bases, J lost 4 bases, and 10 bases stayed unmatched. CDR3 sequence: CASRLQGQGADTQYF. CDR3 nucleotide sequence: TGTGCCAGTAGATTACAGGGCCAGGGGGCAGATACGCAGTATTTT.

Of note for this clone: The sample holds other DNA sequences that translate to the same CDR3. This chain joins TRBV9 and TRBJ2-3; tentative D call: TRBD2 (5 bases). V dropped 3 bases and J dropped 0 bases, with 11 bases sitting between them. Germline CDR1 is SGDLS and CDR2 is YYNGEE. This CDR3 contains 15 residues. CDR3 bases: TGTGCCAGCAGCGGAGCGGCTACTAGCACAGATACGCAGTATTTT. It codes for CASSGAATSTDTQYF.

This clone was picked up a small number of times. This chain uses TRBV7-6 with TRBJ2-1; tentative D call: TRBD2 (5 bases). This CDR3 has 20 residues. The germline CDR1 and CDR2 sequences are SGHVS and FNYEAQ. V gave up 5 bases and J gave up 3 bases, with 29 bases separating them. CDR3 DNA sequence: TGTGCCAGCAGCCCCACCCCTCGTAGGGTCGAGGGTTTAAACTACAATGAGCAGTTCTTC. Translated, it gives CASSPTPRRVEGLNYNEQFF.

This chain joins TRBV7-3 and TRBJ2-5, with a weak D call TRBD1 (6 bases). The germline CDR1 and CDR2 sequences are SGHTA and FQGTGA. Trimming stripped 3 bases from V and 5 bases from J, with 13 bases between. The length of the CDR3 is 14 residues. The CDR3 region has the DNA TGTGCCAGCAGCTTCGCAGGGGCCGGGGAGACCCAGTACTTC. It is translated as CASSFAGAGETQYF.

This chain uses TRBV18 with TRBJ2-5; D is ambiguous. The CDR3 length is 13 residues. Between the trimmed V and J ends, which lost 3 bases and 1 base, there was a span of 6 bases. Germline CDR1 is KGHSH and CDR2 is LQKENI. The CDR3: CASSPVGQETQYF. Here the CDR3 DNA reads TGTGCCAGCTCACCGGTCGGCCAAGAGACCCAGTACTTC. Complete variable domain (other parts from reference TRBV18 and TRBJ2-5): NAGVMQNPRHLVRRRGQEARLRCSPMKGHSHVYWYRQLPEEGLKFMVYLQKENIIDESGMPKERFSAEFPKEGPSILRIQQVVRGDSAAYFCASSPVGQETQYFGPGTRLLVL.

The table lists this clone with a few counts. The chain carries TRBV29-1 and TRBJ1-1, with TRBD1 matching over 10 bases. Germline V gene data show CDR1 as SQVTM and CDR2 as ANQGSEA. This CDR3 has 14 amino acids. Losses at the gene ends were 6 bases for V and 4 bases for J; bases not matched to a gene: 8. DNA of the CDR3: TGCAGCGTCGCCGGGACAGGGGCCTCCACTGAAGCTTTCTTT. Its translation: CSVAGTGASTEAFF.

This clone was seen more than once but under ten times. This rearrangement joins TRBV19 to TRBJ2-5; 8 positions agree with TRBD1. Unmatched junction bases numbered 7, after V lost 4 bases and J lost 3 bases. The CDR3 sequence is 15 residues long. Germline V gene lookup returns CDR1 LNHDA and CDR2 SQIVND (reference sequence). This chain's CDR3 is CASSTLTGAEETQYF. The DNA for the CDR3 is TGTGCCAGTAGTACCCTGACAGGGGCAGAAGAGACCCAGTACTTC.

V is TRBV2 and J is TRBJ1-3; D call uncertain. The CDR3 is 13 amino acids. Trimming shortened V by 2 bases and J by 1 base, and 3 bases separated the two germline ends. Germline loops: CDR1 SNHLY, CDR2 FYNNEI. The CDR3 protein is CASSESSGNTIYF. CDR3 bases: TGTGCCAGCAGTGAATCGTCTGGAAACACCATATATTTT.

The chain carries TRBV21-1 and TRBJ2-7; TRBD1, the table's D call, lacks a check against the DNA. TRBV21-1 is assigned pseudogene status. The CDR3 extends over 16 amino acids. The DNA for the CDR3 is TGTGCCAGCAGCAAACGCAAACGACAGGGGGCTTACGAGCAGTACTTC. Its translation: CASSKRKRQGAYEQYF.

The chain joins TRBV5-4 to TRBJ1-1, with 10 bases identical to TRBD1. Germline V gene data show CDR1 as SGHNT and CDR2 as YYREEE (reference sequence). The CDR3 loop spans 15 amino acids. The V and J ends lost 3 bases and 0 bases, in that order; junction bases with no gene match: 2. The CDR3 DNA is TGTGCCAGCAGCTGGGGGACAGGGGTGAACACTGAAGCTTTCTTT. Its translation is CASSWGTGVNTEAFF.

The genes are TRBV27 and TRBJ2-7; a possible D gene is TRBD2 (5 bases). The V end was cut by 5 bases, the J end by 0 bases, with 11 bases between. CDR1 and CDR2 (germline): MNHEY, SMNVEV (reference sequence). This CDR3 contains 14 residues. This chain's CDR3 is CASSPWTVSYEQYF. CDR3 nucleotide sequence: TGTGCCAGCAGTCCCTGGACTGTCTCCTACGAGCAGTACTTC.

The chain recombines TRBV7-2 with TRBJ1-1, with 7 nucleotides matching TRBD1. This CDR3 comprises 14 residues. The junction had 4 bases not matched to a gene; V was cut back by 4 bases and J by 2 bases. Germline loops: CDR1 SGHTA, CDR2 FQGNSA. The CDR3 is CASSSWTGNTEAFF. CDR3 nucleotide sequence: TGTGCCAGCAGCTCCTGGACAGGTAACACTGAAGCTTTCTTT.

V and J are TRBV11-2 and TRBJ2-1, with 7 nucleotides matching TRBD2. Losses at the gene ends were 1 base for V and 0 bases for J; bases not matched to a gene: 3. The germline V gene encodes CDR1 SGHAT and CDR2 FQNNGV. The CDR3 extends over 16 amino acids. The CDR3 nucleotides are TGTGCCAGCAGCTTAGTTCGCGGGAGCTCCTACAATGAGCAGTTCTTC. Translation gives CASSLVRGSSYNEQFF.

The chain has TRBV9 and TRBJ2-1; 9 nucleotides match TRBD2. J lost 7 bases, V lost 3 bases, and 17 bases had no gene match. The CDR3 is made up of 18 amino acids. Germline lookup yields CDR1 SGDLS and CDR2 YYNGEE. The CDR3 nucleotides are TGTGCCAGCAGCGGCCCACAGCGGGAGGCCTGGGTTGGTAATGAGCAGTTCTTC. It codes for CASSGPQREAWVGNEQFF.

Written as DNA, the CDR3 is TGTGCCAGCAGTCTAGCGGGAGGGGATACGCAGTATTTT. This encodes CASSLAGGDTQYF. The V and J genes are TRBV28 and TRBJ2-3, with 12 bases identical to TRBD2. The CDR3 has 13 residues. With V trimmed by 5 bases and J by 6 bases, 0 bases remained unmatched. CDR1 is MDHEN and CDR2 is SYDVKM in the germline V gene.

The gene calls are TRBV9 and TRBJ2-3; 9 positions match TRBD2. Losses at the gene ends were 4 bases for V and 2 bases for J; bases not matched to a gene: 5. From germline, CDR1 is SGDLS and CDR2 YYNGEE. This CDR3 is built from 15 residues. CDR3 sequence (DNA): TGTGCCAGCAGCACCGCTAGCGGGGACACAGATACGCAGTATTTT. Its translation: CASSTASGDTDTQYF.